The 10 T cell receptor beta chains given below trace back to one sample, sequenced in a study of blood T cells in healthy people across ages (dated by TCRdb to about 2015). Library method: 5' RACE. Sequencer: Illumina HiSeq 2500. A second PCR of roughly 7 to 12 cycles was run with a J-beta primer mix and a sample-barcoded 5' primer. In-frame beta chains were kept once TCRdb had trimmed the public reads at Q25 with fastp and called clones with MiXCR. Rows with one shared CDR3 protein collapse into an entry with the most common genes and DNA. The sample yields 850,000 to 1,000,000 distinct CDR3 sequences; roughly 51% were counted once. The top ten clonotypes cover around 21% of the sample. Sequencing was done on a sample of blood. The receptors stem from an older woman in good health.

The chain combines TRBV4-1 with TRBJ1-5; perhaps TRBD1 as D (5 bases). CDR1 is MGHRA and CDR2 is YSYEKL in the germline V gene. The CDR3 sequence is 14 residues long. V gave up 6 bases and J gave up 1 base, with 10 bases separating them. CDR3 loop: CASRREGSNQPQHF. Written as DNA, the CDR3 is TGCGCCAGCAGAAGAGAGGGGAGCAATCAGCCCCAGCATTTT.

This chain joins TRBV2 and TRBJ2-5, with a tentative D call TRBD2 (5 bases). Judging by the DNA end, TRBJ2-7 fits better; the J call may be wrong. The CDR3 runs to 13 residues. From germline, CDR1 is SNHLY and CDR2 FYNNEI. In nucleotides, the CDR3 is TGTGCCAGCAGTGGGGCACGCGGAGGCGAGCAGTACTTC. It specifies CASSGARGGEQYF.

This chain uses TRBV6-2 or TRBV6-3 with TRBJ2-1, with D unresolved. The J call is in doubt because the DNA end fits TRBJ2-7 better. The CDR3 is made up of 13 amino acids. The germline CDR1 and CDR2 sequences are MNHEY and SVGEGT. The DNA for the CDR3 is TGTGCCAGCCTGAGCCGCTCCTACAATGAGCAGTACTTC. Protein product: CASLSRSYNEQYF.

The rearrangement links TRBV30 to TRBJ2-1; D gene unclear. Germline CDR1 is GTSNPN and CDR2 is SVGIG (reference sequence). V was shortened by 4 bases and J by 2 bases, with 9 bases between the two germline ends. CDR3 length equals 13 residues. The CDR3 nucleotides read TGTGCCTGGACCCACGGTCCCTACAATGAGCAGTTCTTC. It specifies CAWTHGPYNEQFF.

The rearrangement joins TRBV7-3 to TRBJ2-1; no reliable D call. Germline V gene data show CDR1 as SGHTA and CDR2 as FQGTGA. With 4 bases removed from V and 6 bases from J, the gap between germline ends came to 19 bases. The CDR3 is 16 amino acids. CDR3 DNA sequence: TGTGCCAGCAGCTCCCACAACCGGGTTATAGGCAATGAGCAGTTCTTC. As protein: CASSSHNRVIGNEQFF.

The chain couples TRBV4-1 to TRBJ1-5; the D gene is possibly TRBD1 (6 bases). Trimming took off 1 base at V and 1 base at J, with 14 bases between the two ends. The CDR3 has 17 residues. Looked up from germline, CDR1 is MGHRA and CDR2 is YSYEKL. The CDR3 is CASSQGGRGGSNQPQHF. The DNA of the CDR3 is TGCGCCAGCAGCCAAGGGGGGCGCGGGGGAAGCAATCAGCCCCAGCATTTT.

This clonotype was counted only a few times. CDR3 nucleotide sequence: TGCGCCAGCAGCCAAGAACAGGCTCGCCCAAATTATGGCTACACCTTC. It translates to CASSQEQARPNYGYTF. The chain recombines TRBV4-1 with TRBJ1-2; TRBD1 is a possible D gene (5 bases). The germline V gene has CDR1 MGHRA and CDR2 YSYEKL. V lost 0 bases and J lost 5, with 16 bases in between. This CDR3 comprises 16 residues.

J is TRBJ2-2 and V is TRBV20-1, with D perhaps matching TRBD1 or TRBD2 (5 bases each). CDR3 length: 14 residues. CDR1 is DFQATT and CDR2 is SNEGSKA in the germline V gene (reference sequence). V lost 2 bases and J lost 7, with 14 bases in between. The CDR3 sequence: CSARRDAYGGELFF. Here the CDR3 DNA reads TGCAGTGCTAGAAGGGACGCCTACGGCGGGGAGCTGTTTTTT.

The CDR3: CASSSPRGRNYEQYF. CDR3 bases: TGTGCCAGCAGCTCCCCGCGCGGGAGGAACTACGAGCAGTACTTC. The V and J genes are TRBV7-2 and TRBJ2-7; 8 bases align to TRBD2. Germline values: CDR1 SGHTA, CDR2 FQGNSA. The junction had 8 bases not matched to a gene; V was cut back by 4 bases and J by 3 bases. This CDR3 has 15 amino acids.

This rearrangement joins TRBV20-1 to TRBJ2-5; 11 nucleotides match TRBD2. Per the germline V gene, CDR1 is DFQATT and CDR2 is SNEGSKA (reference sequence). The CDR3 sequence is 18 residues long. The junction had 22 bases not matched to a gene; V was cut back by 2 bases and J by 11 bases. The CDR3 is CSARLTSGIPGSHNEQYF. The CDR3 DNA reads as TGCAGTGCTAGATTGACTAGCGGGATCCCCGGGTCACACAATGAGCAGTACTTC.